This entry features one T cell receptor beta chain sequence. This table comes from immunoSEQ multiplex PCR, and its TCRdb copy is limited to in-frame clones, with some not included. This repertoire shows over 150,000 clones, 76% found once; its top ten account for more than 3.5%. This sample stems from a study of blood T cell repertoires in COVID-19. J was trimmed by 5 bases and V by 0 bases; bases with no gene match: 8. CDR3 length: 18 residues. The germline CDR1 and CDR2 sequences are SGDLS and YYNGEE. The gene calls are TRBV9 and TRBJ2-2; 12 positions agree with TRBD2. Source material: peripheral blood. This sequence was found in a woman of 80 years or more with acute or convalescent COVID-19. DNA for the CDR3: TGTGCCAGCAGCGTAGGAGCTAGCGGGAGGGCTTTTACCGGGGAGCTGTTTTTT. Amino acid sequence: CASSVGASGRAFTGELFF.